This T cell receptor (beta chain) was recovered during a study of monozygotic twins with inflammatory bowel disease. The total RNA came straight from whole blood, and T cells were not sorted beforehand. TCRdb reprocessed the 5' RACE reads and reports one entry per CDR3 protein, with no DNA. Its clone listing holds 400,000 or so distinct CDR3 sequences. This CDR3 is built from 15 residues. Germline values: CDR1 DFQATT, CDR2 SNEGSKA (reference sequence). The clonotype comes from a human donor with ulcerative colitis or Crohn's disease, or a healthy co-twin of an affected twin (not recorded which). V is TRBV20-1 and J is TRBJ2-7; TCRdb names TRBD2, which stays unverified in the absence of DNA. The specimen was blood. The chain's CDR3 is CSARGVAGVSYEQYF.